The 27 T cell receptor beta chains below were found in one sample sequenced in a study of cytomegalovirus exposure and HLA in healthy donors. Amplification used 60 Vbeta primers and 13 Jbeta primers. The data were produced by immunoSEQ multiplex PCR, yet TCRdb's version contains in-frame clones alone and is incomplete. Here the sample spans about 60,000 clones, around 73% being singletons. Sequenced material: PBMCs. These receptors came from a man in his forties or fifties in good health and CMV-seronegative.

The chain carries TRBV11-2 and TRBJ1-2, with D perhaps matching TRBD1 (6 bases). The germline V gene encodes CDR1 SGHAT and CDR2 FQNNGV. There are 13 residues in the CDR3. V shed 3 bases and J shed 3 bases, with 8 bases lying between them. The CDR3 sequence is CASSLDSDYGYTF. CDR3 sequence (DNA): TGTGCCAGCAGCTTGGACAGCGACTATGGCTACACCTTC.

CDR3 sequence (DNA): TGTGCCAGCAGCCCTCATTTCGTGACAGGGGGCAGTGACGGGGAGCTGTTTTTT. Its translation: CASSPHFVTGGSDGELFF. The chain carries TRBV9 and TRBJ2-2, with TRBD1 identical over 10 bases. V dropped 4 bases and J dropped 7; count of bases not matched to a gene: 16. The germline gives CDR1 SGDLS, CDR2 YYNGEE. The CDR3 contains 18 residues. The whole variable domain, remainder taken from reference TRBV9 and TRBJ2-2, is DSGVTQTPKHLITATGQRVTLRCSPRSGDLSVYWYQQSLDQGLQFLIQYYNGEERAKGNILERFSAQQFPDLHSELNLSSLELGDSALYFCASSPHFVTGGSDGELFFGEGSRLTVL.

The chain has TRBV9 and TRBJ2-3; the match to TRBD2 covers 12 bases. The CDR3 runs 16 residues. Germline values: CDR1 SGDLS, CDR2 YYNGEE. With V trimmed by 3 bases and J by 2 bases, 4 bases remained unmatched. The CDR3 DNA is TGTGCCAGCAGCGCTAGCGGGGGGGCCCTCACAGATACGCAGTATTTT. Protein product: CASSASGGALTDTQYF.

This chain links TRBV5-1 with TRBJ1-1; D unresolved. With 0 bases removed from V and 2 bases from J, the gap between germline ends came to 20 bases. This CDR3 spans 18 amino acids. Germline-derived CDR1 and CDR2 are SGHRS and YFSETQ. The CDR3 here is CASSLASGRKIYNTEAFF. CDR3 DNA sequence: TGCGCCAGCAGCTTGGCCTCGGGGAGAAAGATATACAACACTGAAGCTTTCTTT.

The sample holds a few counts of this clone. The chain carries TRBV19 and TRBJ1-1; 7 nucleotides agree with TRBD1. With 4 bases clipped from V and 4 bases from J, the junction kept 6 bases outside the gene matches. The CDR3 contains 14 residues. Germline lookup yields CDR1 LNHDA and CDR2 SQIVND (reference sequence). The CDR3 DNA is TGTGCCAGTAGTACATCCGGGACAGCCACTGAAGCTTTCTTT. Protein: CASSTSGTATEAFF.

V gene TRBV7-6 combines with J gene TRBJ1-6; TRBD1 matches 10 bases. This CDR3 contains 15 residues. V gave up 2 bases and J gave up 6 bases; unmatched junction bases: 1. The germline gives CDR1 SGHVS, CDR2 FNYEAQ. CDR3 sequence reads: CASSLRDRGNSPLHF. The CDR3 bases are TGTGCCAGCAGCTTACGGGACAGGGGTAATTCACCCCTCCACTTT.

This clone turned up a few times. The chain carries TRBV5-1 and TRBJ2-2; TRBD1 agrees at 10 bases. The V segment lost 3 bases and the J segment 5 bases; nucleotides outside the gene matches: 7. This CDR3 region has 16 residues. CDR1 is SGHRS and CDR2 is YFSETQ in the germline V gene. Written as DNA, the CDR3 is TGCGCCAGCAGCTCCCTGACAGGGGGCTTTACCGGGGAGCTGTTTTTT. Protein sequence: CASSSLTGGFTGELFF.

This clone was counted a few times. This chain uses TRBV6-4 with TRBJ2-2; the D is unclear. V was cut by 3 bases and J by 4 bases, with 6 bases left in between. Germline CDR1 MRHNA, CDR2 SNTAGT. The length of the CDR3 is 13 residues. The chain's CDR3 is CASSESGTGELFF. The DNA of the CDR3 is TGTGCCAGCAGTGAGTCAGGCACCGGGGAGCTGTTTTTT.

Only a few counts were recorded for this clone. The chain employs TRBV2 and TRBJ1-4; TRBD1 aligns across 10 bases. V trimming: 6 bases; J trimming: 17 bases; junction bases outside the gene matches: 6. The CDR3 has 11 residues. Germline CDR1 and CDR2: SNHLY and FYNNEI. CDR3: CASRGDRGGFF. The CDR3, as DNA: TGTGCCAGCAGGGGGGACAGGGGTGGATTTTTT.

The V call is TRBV6-1, the J call TRBJ2-1; 8 bases agree with TRBD1. Germline-derived CDR1 and CDR2 are MNHNS and SASEGT. Trimming removed 4 bases from V and 5 bases from J; junction bases left unmatched: 13. The CDR3 has 17 residues. The CDR3 DNA is TGTGCCAGCAGTGCTGCCGTGAGGACAGGGTACCACAATGAGCAGTTCTTC. Translating gives CASSAAVRTGYHNEQFF.

The chain combines TRBV6-6 with TRBJ1-6, with D maybe TRBD1 (6 bases). The V end lost 7 bases, the J end lost 5 bases, and 12 bases lay between the germline ends. This CDR3 region has 14 residues. Germline CDR1 MNHNY, CDR2 SVGAGI (reference sequence). The CDR3 bases are TGTGCCAGCAAGGATAGGACAGATAATTCACCCCTCCACTTT. Translating gives CASKDRTDNSPLHF.

This clone was counted between two and nine times. The chain employs TRBV30 and TRBJ1-4; 11 bases align to TRBD1. V lost 2 bases, J lost 7 bases, and 6 bases stayed unmatched. The CDR3 loop spans 15 amino acids. The germline V gene has CDR1 GTSNPN and CDR2 SVGIG (reference sequence). This CDR3 reads CAWSPGTGGGEKLFF. The CDR3 bases are TGTGCCTGGAGTCCCGGGACAGGGGGAGGTGAAAAACTGTTTTTT. The whole variable domain, filled in from reference TRBV30 and TRBJ1-4, reads SQTIHQWPATLVQPVGSPLSLECTVEGTSNPNLYWYRQAAGRGLQLLFYSVGIGQISSEVPQNLSASRPQDRQFILSSKKLLLSDSGFYLCAWSPGTGGGEKLFFGSGTQLSVL.

The V gene is TRBV19, the J gene TRBJ2-7; possibly TRBD2 for D (6 bases). There are 15 residues in the CDR3. V gave up 6 bases and J gave up 3 bases, with 18 bases separating them. Germline lookup yields CDR1 LNHDA and CDR2 SQIVND (reference sequence). The CDR3 bases are TGTGCCAGTAGCATGGCGGGACCCGGGGGCTACGAGCAGTACTTC. Its translation is CASSMAGPGGYEQYF.

The rearrangement links TRBV27 to TRBJ1-5; unclear D gene. CDR3 length: 14 residues. Trimming took off 0 bases at V and 4 bases at J, with 7 bases between the two ends. Germline CDR1 MNHEY, CDR2 SMNVEV (reference sequence). The CDR3 DNA reads TGTGCCAGCAGTTTATCGCACAGAAATCAGCCCCAGCATTTT. It yields the protein CASSLSHRNQPQHF.

The chain links TRBV7-8 to TRBJ2-7; tentative D call: TRBD2 (6 bases). The CDR3 loop spans 16 amino acids. Germline CDR1 and CDR2: SGHVS and FQNEAQ. Trimming shortened V by 1 base and J by 5 bases, and 18 bases separated the two germline ends. The CDR3 reads CASSLGPGGSRHEQYF. The CDR3 coding sequence is TGTGCCAGCAGCTTAGGGCCCGGGGGAAGCAGACACGAGCAGTACTTC.

The CDR3 loop reads CASSVQGASYEQYF. For the CDR3, the DNA is TGTGCCAGCAGTGTCCAAGGAGCGTCATACGAGCAGTACTTC. This chain connects TRBV2 to TRBJ2-7; D uncertain. Germline values: CDR1 SNHLY, CDR2 FYNNEI. The CDR3 consists of 14 residues. V was shortened by 4 bases and J by 4 bases, with 14 bases between the two germline ends.

This clone was seen more than once but under ten times. The rearrangement links TRBV10-3 to TRBJ1-2, with D tentatively TRBD1 (6 bases). CDR1 and CDR2 (germline): ENHRY, SYGVKD. V lost 6 bases to trimming and J lost 8 bases, with 16 bases between them. The CDR3 extends over 13 amino acids. As DNA, the CDR3 is TGTGCCATCAGAGGGGCCCCAGGGGAGGGCTACACCTTC. Translation: CAIRGAPGEGYTF.

The count of this clone is one. J is TRBJ2-1 and V is TRBV7-2, with TRBD2 matching over 8 bases. Germline CDR1 is SGHTA and CDR2 is FQGNSA. The trim removed 5 bases at V and 8 bases at J, leaving 14 bases unmatched. The CDR3 is made up of 16 amino acids. CDR3 region: CASSPSGTSKVHEQFF. In nucleotides, the CDR3 is TGTGCCAGCAGCCCCTCCGGGACTAGTAAGGTCCATGAGCAGTTCTTC.

This chain joins TRBV12-5 and TRBJ2-7, with D perhaps matching TRBD1 (5 bases). Germline CDR1 reads LGHNT; CDR2 reads FRNRAP. V lost 7 bases to trimming and J lost 2 bases, with 15 bases between them. The CDR3 length is 14 residues. CDR3 sequence (DNA): TGTGCTAGTGCTACCCTGGGGCAAACCTACGAGCAGTACTTC. This translates into CASATLGQTYEQYF.

This chain connects TRBV19 to TRBJ1-1; weak D call: TRBD1 (5 bases). The CDR3 sequence is 16 residues long. CDR1 and CDR2 (germline): LNHDA, SQIVND (reference sequence). Trimming took 6 bases from V and 1 from J, leaving 18 bases between them. The CDR3 DNA reads TGTGCCAGTAGACGGGGAGGGGAACTCCCGAACACTGAAGCTTTCTTT. It specifies CASRRGGELPNTEAFF.

V gene TRBV7-9 combines with J gene TRBJ2-5, with D perhaps TRBD2 (7 bases). The CDR3 is 16 residues long. The germline CDR1 and CDR2 sequences are SEHNR and FQNEAQ (reference sequence). V lost 5 bases and J lost 2, with 18 bases in between. DNA of the CDR3: TGTGCCAGCAGCCCTGCTGGGGGGGCTCGGCAAGAGACCCAGTACTTC. Residues: CASSPAGGARQETQYF.

The V and J genes are TRBV19 and TRBJ1-3; D is unresolved. The CDR3 is made up of 11 amino acids. Germline values: CDR1 LNHDA, CDR2 SQIVND (reference sequence). Trimming took off 10 bases at V and 3 bases at J, with 7 bases between the two ends. CDR3 sequence reads: CAIRVGNTIYF. The CDR3 DNA follows: TGTGCCATCCGAGTTGGAAACACCATATATTTT.

CDR3 sequence (DNA): TGTGCCAGCAGCTTAGGGCCCGGGAACCCCTACGAGCAGTACTTC. Protein: CASSLGPGNPYEQYF. The rearrangement links TRBV7-3 to TRBJ2-7; D is perhaps TRBD2 (5 bases). The CDR3 consists of 15 residues. V lost 2 bases, J lost 2 bases, and 13 bases lay in between. Germline-derived CDR1 and CDR2 are SGHTA and FQGTGA. Combining the CDR3 with reference TRBV7-3 and TRBJ2-7 gives the whole variable domain GAGVSQTPSNKVTEKGKYVELRCDPISGHTALYWYRQSLGQGPEFLIYFQGTGAADDSGLPNDRFFAVRPEGSVSTLKIQRTERGDSAVYLCASSLGPGNPYEQYFGPGTRLTVT.

This clone was detected once. The gene calls are TRBV5-4 and TRBJ2-7, with D uncertain. The CDR3 has 15 amino acids. Germline V gene sequence: CDR1 SGHNT, CDR2 YYREEE (reference sequence). The V end lost 1 base, the J end lost 2 bases, and 13 bases lay between the germline ends. The DNA of the CDR3 is TGTGCCAGCAGCTTGTCGACTGAGCCTACCTACGAGCAGTACTTC. Translating gives CASSLSTEPTYEQYF.

Points on this clone: The junction and the germline gene differ at one end; a read error may be behind it. The chain joins TRBV30 to TRBJ1-1; tentative D call: TRBD1 (5 bases). CDR3 length equals 12 residues. Germline V gene lookup returns CDR1 GTSNPN and CDR2 SVGIG (reference sequence). The CDR3 coding sequence is TGTGCCTGGGACAGATTGGGGACTGGAGCTTTCTTT. It codes for CAWDRLGTGAFF.

The chain has TRBV7-8 and TRBJ1-1; D may be TRBD1 (5 bases). Germline V gene lookup returns CDR1 SGHVS and CDR2 FQNEAQ. The V and J ends lost 4 bases and 1 base respectively, with 10 bases between them. This CDR3 spans 14 amino acids. CDR3 sequence: CASSSSGPNTEAFF. The CDR3 DNA reads TGTGCCAGCAGCTCATCAGGGCCGAACACTGAAGCTTTCTTT.

The rearrangement links TRBV5-4 to TRBJ2-7; 15 positions agree with TRBD2. Germline lookup yields CDR1 SGHNT and CDR2 YYREEE (reference sequence). The V gene end was trimmed by 4 bases and the J gene end by 2 bases; junction bases not matched to a gene: 10. CDR3 length: 18 amino acids. This CDR3 reads CASSGGGTSGGPAYEQYF. The CDR3 nucleotides read TGTGCCAGCAGCGGCGGGGGGACTAGCGGGGGGCCAGCCTACGAGCAGTACTTC. The full variable domain, with the rest looked up from reference TRBV5-4 and TRBJ2-7, is ETGVTQSPTHLIKTRGQQVTLRCSSQSGHNTVSWYQQALGQGPQFIFQYYREEENGRGNFPPRFSGLQFPNYSSELNVNALELDDSALYLCASSGGGTSGGPAYEQYFGPGTRLTVT.